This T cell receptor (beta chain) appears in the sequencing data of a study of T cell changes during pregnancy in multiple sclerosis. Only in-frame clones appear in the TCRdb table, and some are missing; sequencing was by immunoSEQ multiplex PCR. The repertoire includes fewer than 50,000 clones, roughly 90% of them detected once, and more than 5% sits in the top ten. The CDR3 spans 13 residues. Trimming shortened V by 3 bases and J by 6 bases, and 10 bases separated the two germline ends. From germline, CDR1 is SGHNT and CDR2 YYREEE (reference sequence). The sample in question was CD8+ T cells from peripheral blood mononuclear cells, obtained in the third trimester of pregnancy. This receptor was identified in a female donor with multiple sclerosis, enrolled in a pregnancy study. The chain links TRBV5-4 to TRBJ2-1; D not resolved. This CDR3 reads CASSSRFSNEQFF. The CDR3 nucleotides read TGTGCCAGCAGCTCCAGGTTTTCCAATGAGCAGTTCTTC.